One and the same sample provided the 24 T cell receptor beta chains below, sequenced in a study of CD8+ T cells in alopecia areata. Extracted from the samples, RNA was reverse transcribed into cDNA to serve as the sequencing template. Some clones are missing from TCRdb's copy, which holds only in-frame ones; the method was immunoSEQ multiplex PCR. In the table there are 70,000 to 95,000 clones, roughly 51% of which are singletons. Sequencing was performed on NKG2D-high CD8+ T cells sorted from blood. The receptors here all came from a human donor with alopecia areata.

CDR3 DNA: TGCGCCAGCAGCCAATCAGGGGATGGCTACACCTTC. It is translated as CASSQSGDGYTF. This chain links TRBV4-1 with TRBJ1-2, with D perhaps TRBD1 (6 bases). Looked up from germline, CDR1 is MGHRA and CDR2 is YSYEKL. This CDR3 is built from 12 residues. Trimming stripped 2 bases from V and 6 bases from J, with 7 bases between.

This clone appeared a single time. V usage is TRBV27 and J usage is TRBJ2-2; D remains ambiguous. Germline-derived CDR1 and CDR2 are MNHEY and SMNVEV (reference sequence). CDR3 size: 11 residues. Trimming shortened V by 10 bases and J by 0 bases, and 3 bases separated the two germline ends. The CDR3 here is CATANTGELFF. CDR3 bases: TGTGCCACCGCGAACACCGGGGAGCTGTTTTTT.

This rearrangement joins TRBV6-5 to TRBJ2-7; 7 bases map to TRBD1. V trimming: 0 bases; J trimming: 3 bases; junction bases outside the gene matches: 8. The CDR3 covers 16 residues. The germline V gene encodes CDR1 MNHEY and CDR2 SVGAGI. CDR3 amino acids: CASSYSSHRGGYEQYF. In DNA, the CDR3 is TGTGCCAGCAGTTACTCGTCCCACAGGGGTGGCTACGAGCAGTACTTC.

The CDR3 region is CASSSRGIYEQYF. The DNA of the CDR3 is TGTGCCAGCAGCTCCAGGGGAATCTACGAGCAGTACTTC. The rearrangement links TRBV5-4 to TRBJ2-7, with D tentatively TRBD1 (6 bases). Trimming removed 3 bases from V and 3 bases from J, with 10 bases in between. The CDR3 loop spans 13 amino acids. The germline gives CDR1 SGHNT, CDR2 YYREEE (reference sequence). The full variable domain, rest sourced from reference TRBV5-4 and TRBJ2-7, is ETGVTQSPTHLIKTRGQQVTLRCSSQSGHNTVSWYQQALGQGPQFIFQYYREEENGRGNFPPRFSGLQFPNYSSELNVNALELDDSALYLCASSSRGIYEQYFGPGTRLTVT.

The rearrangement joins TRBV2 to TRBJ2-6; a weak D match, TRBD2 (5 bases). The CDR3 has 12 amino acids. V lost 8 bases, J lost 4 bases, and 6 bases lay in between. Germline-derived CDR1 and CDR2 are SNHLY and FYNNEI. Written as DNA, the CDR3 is TGTGCCAGCTCGGGAGGGGCCAACGTCCTGACTTTC. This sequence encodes CASSGGANVLTF.

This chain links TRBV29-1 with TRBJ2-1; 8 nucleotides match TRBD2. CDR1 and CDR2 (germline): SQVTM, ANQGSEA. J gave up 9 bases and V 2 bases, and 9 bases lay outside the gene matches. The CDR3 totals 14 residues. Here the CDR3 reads CSVEIRLANPEQFF. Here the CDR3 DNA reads TGCAGCGTTGAAATCCGACTAGCGAATCCTGAGCAGTTCTTC.

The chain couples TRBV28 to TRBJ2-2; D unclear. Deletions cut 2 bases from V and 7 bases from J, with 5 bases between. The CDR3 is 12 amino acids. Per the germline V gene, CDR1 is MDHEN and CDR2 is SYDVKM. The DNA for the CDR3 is TGTGCCAGCAGTTTACGGTTCGGGGAGCTGTTTTTT. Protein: CASSLRFGELFF.

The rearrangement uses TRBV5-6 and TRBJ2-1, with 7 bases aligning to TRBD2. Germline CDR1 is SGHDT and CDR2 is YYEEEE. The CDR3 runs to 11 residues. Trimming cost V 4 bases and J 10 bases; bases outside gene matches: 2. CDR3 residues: CASSLAVEQFF. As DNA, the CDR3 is TGTGCCAGCAGCCTAGCGGTGGAGCAGTTCTTC.

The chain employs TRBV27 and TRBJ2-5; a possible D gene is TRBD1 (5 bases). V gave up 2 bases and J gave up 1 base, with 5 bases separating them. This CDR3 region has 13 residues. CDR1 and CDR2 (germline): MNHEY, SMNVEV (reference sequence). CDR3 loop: CASSLGAQETQYF. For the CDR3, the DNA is TGTGCCAGCAGTTTAGGGGCCCAAGAGACCCAGTACTTC.

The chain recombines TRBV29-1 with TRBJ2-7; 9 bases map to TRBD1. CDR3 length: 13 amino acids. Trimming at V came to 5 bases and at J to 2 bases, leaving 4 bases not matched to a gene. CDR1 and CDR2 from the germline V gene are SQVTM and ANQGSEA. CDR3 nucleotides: TGCAGCGTTACATGGGACAGGGCCTACGAGCAGTACTTC. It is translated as CSVTWDRAYEQYF.

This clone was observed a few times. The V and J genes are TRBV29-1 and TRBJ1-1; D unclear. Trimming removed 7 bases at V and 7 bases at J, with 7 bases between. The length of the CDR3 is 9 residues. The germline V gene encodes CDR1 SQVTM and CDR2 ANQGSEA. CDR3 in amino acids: CSEAGEAFF. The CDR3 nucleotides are TGCAGCGAAGCAGGTGAAGCTTTCTTT.

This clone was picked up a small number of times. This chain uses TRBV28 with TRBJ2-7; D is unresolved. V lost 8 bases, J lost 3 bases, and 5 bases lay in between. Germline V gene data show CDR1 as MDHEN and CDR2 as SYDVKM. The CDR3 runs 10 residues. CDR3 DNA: TGTGCCAGCGGGATCTACGAGCAGTACTTC. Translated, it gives CASGIYEQYF.

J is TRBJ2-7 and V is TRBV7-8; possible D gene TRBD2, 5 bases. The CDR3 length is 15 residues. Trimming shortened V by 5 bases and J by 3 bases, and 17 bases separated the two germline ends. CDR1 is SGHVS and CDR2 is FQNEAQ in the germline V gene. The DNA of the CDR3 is TGTGCCAGCAGCCCCACAGAAGAGGGTAGCTACGAGCAGTACTTC. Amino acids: CASSPTEEGSYEQYF.

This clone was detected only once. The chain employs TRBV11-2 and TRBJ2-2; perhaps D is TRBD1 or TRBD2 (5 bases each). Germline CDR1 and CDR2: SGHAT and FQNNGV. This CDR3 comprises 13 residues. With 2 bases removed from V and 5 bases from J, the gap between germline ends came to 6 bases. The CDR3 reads CASSLWGTGELFF. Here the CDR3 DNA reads TGTGCCAGCAGCTTATGGGGGACCGGGGAGCTGTTTTTT.

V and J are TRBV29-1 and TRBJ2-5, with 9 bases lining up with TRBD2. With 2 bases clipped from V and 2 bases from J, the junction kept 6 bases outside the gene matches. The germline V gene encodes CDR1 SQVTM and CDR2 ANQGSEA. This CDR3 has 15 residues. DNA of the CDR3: TGCAGCGTTGAACTAGCGGGGAGAATACAAGAGACCCAGTACTTC. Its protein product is CSVELAGRIQETQYF.

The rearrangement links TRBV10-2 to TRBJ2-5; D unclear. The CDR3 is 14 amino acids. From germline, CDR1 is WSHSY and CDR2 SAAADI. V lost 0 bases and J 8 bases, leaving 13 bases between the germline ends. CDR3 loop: CASSESSLTLTQYF. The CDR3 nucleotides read TGCGCCAGCAGTGAGTCTAGCCTAACCCTCACCCAGTACTTC.

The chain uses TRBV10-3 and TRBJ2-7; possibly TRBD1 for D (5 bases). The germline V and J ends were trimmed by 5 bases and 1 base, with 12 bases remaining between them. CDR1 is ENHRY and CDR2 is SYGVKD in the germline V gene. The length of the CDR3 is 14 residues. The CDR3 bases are TGTGCCATCAGTTGGTCAGGGAAGTCCTACGAGCAGTACTTC. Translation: CAISWSGKSYEQYF.

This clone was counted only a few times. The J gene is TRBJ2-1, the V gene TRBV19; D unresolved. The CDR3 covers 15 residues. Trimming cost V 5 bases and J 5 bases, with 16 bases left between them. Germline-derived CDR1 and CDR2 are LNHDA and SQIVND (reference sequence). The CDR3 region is CASSSEIMVDNEQFF. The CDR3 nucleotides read TGTGCCAGTAGTTCGGAGATAATGGTAGACAATGAGCAGTTCTTC.

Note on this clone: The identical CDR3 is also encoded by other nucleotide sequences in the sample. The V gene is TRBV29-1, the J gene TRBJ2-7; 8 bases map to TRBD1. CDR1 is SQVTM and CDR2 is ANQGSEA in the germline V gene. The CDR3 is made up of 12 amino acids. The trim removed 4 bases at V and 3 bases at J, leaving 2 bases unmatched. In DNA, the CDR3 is TGCAGCGTTGTAACAGGGGGCTACGAGCAGTACTTC. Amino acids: CSVVTGGYEQYF.

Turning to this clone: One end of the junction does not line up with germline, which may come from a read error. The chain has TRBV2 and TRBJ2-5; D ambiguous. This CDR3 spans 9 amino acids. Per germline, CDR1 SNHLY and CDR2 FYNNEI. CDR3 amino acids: CASNREPNF. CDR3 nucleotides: TGTGCCAGCAACCGCGAACCTAACTTC.

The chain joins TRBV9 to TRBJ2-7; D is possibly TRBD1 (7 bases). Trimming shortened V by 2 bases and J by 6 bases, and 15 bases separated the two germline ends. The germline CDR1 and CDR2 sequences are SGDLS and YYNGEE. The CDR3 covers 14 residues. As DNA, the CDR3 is TGTGCCAGCAGCGTTGGAGGGGGCTGGTCCGAGCAGTACTTC. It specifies CASSVGGGWSEQYF. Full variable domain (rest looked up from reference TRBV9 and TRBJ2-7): DSGVTQTPKHLITATGQRVTLRCSPRSGDLSVYWYQQSLDQGLQFLIQYYNGEERAKGNILERFSAQQFPDLHSELNLSSLELGDSALYFCASSVGGGWSEQYFGPGTRLTVT.

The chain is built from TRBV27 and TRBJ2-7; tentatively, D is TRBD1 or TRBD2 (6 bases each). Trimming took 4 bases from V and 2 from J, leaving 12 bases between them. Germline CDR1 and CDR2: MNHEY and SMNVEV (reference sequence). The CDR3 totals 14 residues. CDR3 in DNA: TGTGCCAGCAGTTACAGGGAGGCAGCCTACGAGCAGTACTTC. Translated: CASSYREAAYEQYF.

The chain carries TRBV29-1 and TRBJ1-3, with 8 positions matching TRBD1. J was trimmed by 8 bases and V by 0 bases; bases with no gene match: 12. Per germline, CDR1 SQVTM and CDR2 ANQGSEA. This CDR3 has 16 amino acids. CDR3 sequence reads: CSVEDGQGPFGDTIYF. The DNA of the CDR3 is TGCAGCGTTGAAGACGGACAGGGCCCCTTTGGTGACACCATATATTTT.

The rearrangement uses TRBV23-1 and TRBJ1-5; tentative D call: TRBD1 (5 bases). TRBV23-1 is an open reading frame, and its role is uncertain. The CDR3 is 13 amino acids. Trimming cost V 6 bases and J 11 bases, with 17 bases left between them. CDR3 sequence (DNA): TGCGCCAGCAGGATGGTTGCCGTGGGGGCCCAGCATTTT. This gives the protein CASRMVAVGAQHF.